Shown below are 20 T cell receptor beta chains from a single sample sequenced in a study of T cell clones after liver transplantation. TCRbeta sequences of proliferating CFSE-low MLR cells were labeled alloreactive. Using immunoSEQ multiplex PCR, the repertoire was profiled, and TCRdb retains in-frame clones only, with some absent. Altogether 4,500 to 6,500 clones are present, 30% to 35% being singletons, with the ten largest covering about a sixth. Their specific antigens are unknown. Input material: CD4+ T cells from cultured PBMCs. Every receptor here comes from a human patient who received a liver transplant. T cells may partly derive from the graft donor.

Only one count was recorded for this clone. This CDR3 reads CASRRSNEKLFF. The CDR3 DNA reads as TGTGCCAGCAGGCGGTCCAATGAAAAACTGTTTTTT. The chain is built from TRBV6-5 and TRBJ1-4; D gene uncertain. V lost 6 bases and J lost 5, with 7 bases in between. The CDR3 loop spans 12 amino acids. The germline V gene encodes CDR1 MNHEY and CDR2 SVGAGI.

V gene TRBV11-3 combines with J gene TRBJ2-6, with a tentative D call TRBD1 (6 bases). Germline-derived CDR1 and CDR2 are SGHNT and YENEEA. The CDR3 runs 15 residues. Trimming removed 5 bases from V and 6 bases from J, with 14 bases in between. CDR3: CASSTPQGPANVLTF. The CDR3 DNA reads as TGTGCCAGCAGCACCCCACAGGGTCCGGCCAACGTCCTGACTTTC.

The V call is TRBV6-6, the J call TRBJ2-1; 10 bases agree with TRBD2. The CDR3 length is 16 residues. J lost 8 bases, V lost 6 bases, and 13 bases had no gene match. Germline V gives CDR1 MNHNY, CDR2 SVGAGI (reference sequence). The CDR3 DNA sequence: TGTGCCAGCAGGCTGCGGTTACTAGCGGGACGGGATGAGCAGTTCTTC. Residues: CASRLRLLAGRDEQFF.

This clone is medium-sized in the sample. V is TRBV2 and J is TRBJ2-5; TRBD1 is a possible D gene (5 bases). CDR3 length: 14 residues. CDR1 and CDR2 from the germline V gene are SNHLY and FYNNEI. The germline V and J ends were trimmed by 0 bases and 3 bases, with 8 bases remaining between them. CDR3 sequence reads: CASSEASREETQYF. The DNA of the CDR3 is TGTGCCAGCAGTGAAGCGAGCAGGGAAGAGACCCAGTACTTC.

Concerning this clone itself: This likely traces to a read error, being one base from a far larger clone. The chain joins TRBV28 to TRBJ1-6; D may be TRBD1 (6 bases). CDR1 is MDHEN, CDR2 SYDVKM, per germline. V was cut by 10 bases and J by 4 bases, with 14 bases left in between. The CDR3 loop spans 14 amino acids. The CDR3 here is CAIAGTGYNSPLHF. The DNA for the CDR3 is TGTGCCATCGCGGGAACAGGGTATAATTCACCCCTCCACTTT.

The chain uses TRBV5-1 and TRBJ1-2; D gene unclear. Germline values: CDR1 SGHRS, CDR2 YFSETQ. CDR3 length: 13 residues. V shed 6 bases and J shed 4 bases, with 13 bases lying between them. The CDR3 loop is CASMLGVSYGYTF. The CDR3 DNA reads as TGCGCCAGCATGTTGGGAGTTTCCTATGGCTACACCTTC.

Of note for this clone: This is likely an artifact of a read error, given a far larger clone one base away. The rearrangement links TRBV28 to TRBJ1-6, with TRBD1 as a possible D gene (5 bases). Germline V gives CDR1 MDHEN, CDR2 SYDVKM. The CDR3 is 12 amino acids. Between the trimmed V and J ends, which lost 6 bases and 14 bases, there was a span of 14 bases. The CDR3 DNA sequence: TGTGCCAGCAGGTCCCTGCGGGGGGCCCTCCACTTT. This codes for CASRSLRGALHF. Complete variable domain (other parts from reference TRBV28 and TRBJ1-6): DVKVTQSSRYLVKRTGEKVFLECVQDMDHENMFWYRQDPGLGLRLIYFSYDVKMKEKGDIPEGYSVSREKKERFSLILESASTNQTSMYLCASRSLRGALHFGNGTRLTVT.

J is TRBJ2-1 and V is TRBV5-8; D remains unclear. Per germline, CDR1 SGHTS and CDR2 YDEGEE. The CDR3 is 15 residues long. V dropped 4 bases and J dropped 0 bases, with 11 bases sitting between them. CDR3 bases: TGTGCCAGCAGCCGGATCGTTAGCTCCTACAATGAGCAGTTCTTC. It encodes CASSRIVSSYNEQFF.

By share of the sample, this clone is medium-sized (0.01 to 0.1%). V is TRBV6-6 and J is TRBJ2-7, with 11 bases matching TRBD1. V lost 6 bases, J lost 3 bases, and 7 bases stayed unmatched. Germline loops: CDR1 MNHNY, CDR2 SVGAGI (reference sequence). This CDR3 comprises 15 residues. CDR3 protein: CASSTAGTGGYEQYF. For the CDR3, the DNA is TGTGCCAGCAGCACCGCCGGGACAGGGGGCTACGAGCAGTACTTC.

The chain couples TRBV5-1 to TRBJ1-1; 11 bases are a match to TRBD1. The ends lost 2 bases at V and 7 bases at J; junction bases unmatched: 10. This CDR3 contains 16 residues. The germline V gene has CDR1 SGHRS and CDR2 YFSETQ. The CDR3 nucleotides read TGCGCCAGCAGCTTATATGGGACAGGGGGTACGGATGAAGCTTTCTTT. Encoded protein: CASSLYGTGGTDEAFF.

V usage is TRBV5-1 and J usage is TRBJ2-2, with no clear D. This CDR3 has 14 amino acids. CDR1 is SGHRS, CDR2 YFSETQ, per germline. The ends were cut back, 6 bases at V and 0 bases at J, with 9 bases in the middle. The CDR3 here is CASTHPPNTGELFF. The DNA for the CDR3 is TGCGCCAGCACTCACCCCCCGAACACCGGGGAGCTGTTTTTT.

The CDR3 nucleotides are TGTGCCAGCAGGAGGACAGGTACACTCCAAGAGACCCAGTACTTC. This translates into CASRRTGTLQETQYF. The V gene is TRBV6-5, the J gene TRBJ2-5; 7 nucleotides line up with TRBD1. Germline V gene sequence: CDR1 MNHEY, CDR2 SVGAGI. With V trimmed by 6 bases and J by 1 base, 8 bases remained unmatched. CDR3 length equals 15 residues.

CDR3 coding DNA: TGCGCCAGCAGCCAAGTCAAAGGGGACTACTATCAGCCCCAGCATTTT. This encodes CASSQVKGDYYQPQHF. V is TRBV4-1 and J is TRBJ1-5; TRBD1 is a possible D gene (5 bases). Germline V gene lookup returns CDR1 MGHRA and CDR2 YSYEKL. V was cut by 1 base and J by 5 bases, with 15 bases left in between. This CDR3 contains 16 residues.

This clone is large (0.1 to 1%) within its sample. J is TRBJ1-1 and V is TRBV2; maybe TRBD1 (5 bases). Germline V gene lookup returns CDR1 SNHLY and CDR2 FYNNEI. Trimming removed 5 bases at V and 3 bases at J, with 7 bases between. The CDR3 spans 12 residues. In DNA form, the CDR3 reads TGTGCCAGCAGTCGACAGTACACTGAAGCTTTCTTT. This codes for CASSRQYTEAFF.

The CDR3 protein is CASSVGSGRETQYF. The CDR3 DNA sequence: TGTGCCAGCAGCGTGGGGAGCGGGAGGGAGACCCAGTACTTC. The chain recombines TRBV7-2 with TRBJ2-5, with 9 bases lining up with TRBD2. The V segment lost 5 bases and the J segment 5 bases; nucleotides outside the gene matches: 6. From germline, CDR1 is SGHTA and CDR2 FQGNSA. The CDR3 covers 14 residues.

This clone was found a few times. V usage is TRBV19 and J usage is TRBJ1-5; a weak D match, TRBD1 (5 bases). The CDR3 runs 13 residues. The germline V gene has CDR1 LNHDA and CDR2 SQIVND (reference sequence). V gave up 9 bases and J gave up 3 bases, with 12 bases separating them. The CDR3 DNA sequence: TGTGCCAGCGGGACCTTAACCAATCAGCCCCAGCATTTT. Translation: CASGTLTNQPQHF.

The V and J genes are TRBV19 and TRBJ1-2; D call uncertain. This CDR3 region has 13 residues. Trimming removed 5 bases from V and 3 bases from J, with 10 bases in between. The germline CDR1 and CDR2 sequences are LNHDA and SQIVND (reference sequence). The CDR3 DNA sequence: TGTGCCAGTAGTCCCTCTTGGGACTATGGCTACACCTTC. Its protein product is CASSPSWDYGYTF.

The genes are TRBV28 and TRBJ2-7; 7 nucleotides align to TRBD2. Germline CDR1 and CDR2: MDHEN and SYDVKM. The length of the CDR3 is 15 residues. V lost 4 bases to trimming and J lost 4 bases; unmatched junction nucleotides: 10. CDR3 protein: CASSSGTPGGYEQYF. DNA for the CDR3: TGTGCCAGCAGTTCCGGGACCCCGGGAGGATACGAGCAGTACTTC.

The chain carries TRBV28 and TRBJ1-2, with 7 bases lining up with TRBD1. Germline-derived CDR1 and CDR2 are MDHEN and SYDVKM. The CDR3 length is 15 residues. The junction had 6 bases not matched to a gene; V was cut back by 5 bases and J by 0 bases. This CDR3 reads CASSTPGTANYGYTF. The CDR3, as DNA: TGTGCCAGCAGTACCCCGGGGACAGCTAACTATGGCTACACCTTC.

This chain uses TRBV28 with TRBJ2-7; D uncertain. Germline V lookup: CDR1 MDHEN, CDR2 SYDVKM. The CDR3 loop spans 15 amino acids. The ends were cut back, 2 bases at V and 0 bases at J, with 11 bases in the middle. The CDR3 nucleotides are TGTGCCAGCAGTTTAGGTGGTGCTCGCTCCTACGAGCAGTACGTC. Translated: CASSLGGARSYEQYV.